This T cell receptor (beta chain) stems from a study of shared clonotypes between healthy human individuals. Study outcomes and limitations: Generation of non-shared clonotypes was less probable than generation of clonotypes shared by all four donors.

Running of the assay took place at deep level. Sorted-subset replicate PCR reactions contained approximately 190 ng DNA, corresponding to tens of thousands of T cell genomes. TCRdb's table, derived via immunoSEQ multiplex PCR, lists solely in-frame clones and lacks some. The sample gives nearly 1,000,000 clones, 70% to 85% of which show up once; over 1.3% is in the top ten. V lost 4 bases and J lost 7; bases outside the gene matches: 7. The CDR3 extends over 16 amino acids. CDR1 MDHEN and CDR2 SYDVKM come from the germline V gene. This clone was found once. Its antigen is still unknown. The chain recombines TRBV28 with TRBJ1-6, with TRBD1 matching 10 bases. This sequence was found in a man aged 18 to 29 in good health. Sequenced material: memory CD4+ T cells sorted from blood. Specified subset: CD45RA-negative fraction. The CDR3 DNA reads TGTGCCAGCAGTTCCTGGACAGGGGGAATAAATTCACCCCTCCACTTT. This gives the protein CASSSWTGGINSPLHF.